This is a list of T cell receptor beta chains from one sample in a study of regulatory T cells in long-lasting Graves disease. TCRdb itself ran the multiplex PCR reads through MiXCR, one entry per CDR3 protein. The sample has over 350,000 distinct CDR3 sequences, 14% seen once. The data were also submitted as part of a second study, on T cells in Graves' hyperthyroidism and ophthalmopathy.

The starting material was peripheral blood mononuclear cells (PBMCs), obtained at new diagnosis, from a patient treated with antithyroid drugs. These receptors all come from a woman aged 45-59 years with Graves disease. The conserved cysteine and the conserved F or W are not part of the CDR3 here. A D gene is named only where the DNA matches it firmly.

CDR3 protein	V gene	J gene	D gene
ASSSGLQGAITEAF	TRBV5-1	TRBJ1-1	TRBD1
ASTPGQGRPPGELF	TRBV28	TRBJ2-2	TRBD1
ASSESGTGGGYT	TRBV6-1	TRBJ1-2	TRBD1
ASRRTSGSRDTQY	TRBV12-3/TRBV12-4	TRBJ2-3	TRBD2
ASSLGLRSNYGYT	TRBV12-3/TRBV12-4	TRBJ1-2	NA
SATLAGDPQETQY	TRBV20-1	TRBJ2-5	TRBD2
ATGTSGTNEQF	TRBV19	TRBJ2-1	TRBD2
ATNQGTETQY	TRBV24-1	TRBJ2-5	NA
SASKENEQF	TRBV20-1	TRBJ2-1	NA
ASSLRNGLDTEAF	TRBV18	TRBJ1-1	NA
ASSQVGGVGSPLH	TRBV3-1	TRBJ1-6	NA
ASSSGQGAPLDTQY	TRBV25-1	TRBJ2-3	TRBD1
ASSFFGEETQY	TRBV12-3/TRBV12-4	TRBJ2-5	NA
ASSKGTDQGQPQH	TRBV5-1	TRBJ1-5	TRBD1
AIRAGGGPYNSPLH	TRBV10-3	TRBJ1-6	TRBD1
ASSLARSSVSSYNEQF	TRBV11-2	TRBJ2-1	NA